This TCR beta chain was profiled in a study of cytomegalovirus exposure and HLA in healthy donors (dated by TCRdb to the late 2010s). About the full investigation: According to an earlier analysis of several hundred of the donors, some 180 million T cells yielded roughly 100 million unique TCR beta sequences and approximately 300 Gb of sequence data. In the later analysis, no new phenotypic data were used to find candidate immune exposures; instead, reliance was placed on TCR beta sequences and their occurrence across donors. Genome-wide SNP genotypes for about 65% of the 666 donors were used in a later genetic analysis, which treated that subset as a discovery cohort. The study aimed to test whether signatures of past pathogen exposure could be identified by cataloging public T cell receptors. The study combined high-throughput TCR immunosequencing, statistical association of individual TCRs with disease status, and machine learning to predict cytomegalovirus infection status. The genetic ancestry cluster associated with self-reported Caucasian donors included over 80% of the roughly 400 genotyped donors. HLA typing included class I and class II loci at four-digit resolution. Donor age, sex, ethnicity and CMV serostatus were compiled together with the repertoire data. A handful of DR-DQ haplotypes were handled as single units for association and clustering because linkage in the cohort was strong. All discovery cohort repertoires had been generated using a single sequencing platform. The T cell repertoires of 670 or so subjects were profiled by immunosequencing and related to cytomegalovirus serostatus. On average, around 200,000 unique TCR beta nucleotide sequences were sequenced per donor among 350 to 400 genotyped donors of the cohort, with around 19% of those sequences being non-productive. An early release that covered about 640 HLA-typed donors contained approximately 300 gigabases of sequencing data and 85 million to 100 million unique TCR sequences. To study patterns of TCR occurrence, a later analysis re-analyzed previously published TCR beta repertoires from around 660 donors and added high-resolution HLA genotyping. To decide whether each TCR beta V gene segment behaved as functional or pseudogenic, an earlier analysis of several hundred of the donors relied on high-throughput TCR beta sequencing. Typing coverage differed by locus: A, B, C, DRB1 and DQB1 were typed in roughly 629-630 donors, DQA1 in 500 to 550, DPA1 in 600 to 610, and DPB1 in 472. A separate validation cohort of about 110 different subjects was used in addition to the 666-subject first cohort. Results the study describes overall, beyond this receptor: An earlier analysis of 587 of the donors showed that most TCR beta V segments appeared in productive rearrangements either about 87% or about 30% of the time, which broadly matched IMGT annotations. Most TCR sequences were seen in very few donors, while some public TCRs were found in many individuals. A later analysis found that most CMV-associated TCR beta chains appeared HLA-restricted, with HLA associations seemingly driven largely by CMV exposure. In vitro tests confirmed that three of the cytomegalovirus-associated TCR beta chains recognize cytomegalovirus antigens. Because HLA typing was unavailable for some donors at each locus, only the typed subset was used in association tests. Compared with the roughly 700-donor mean, donors in an Asian-associated ancestry cluster had fewer N-insertions in productive TCRs, according to a later genetic analysis. The earlier analysis of some 540 of the donors excluded roughly 17 rarely observed V segments, including chromosome 9 orphons, because counts were too low. Several of the top co-occurrence clusters appeared to be linked to parvovirus B19, influenza, CMV and Epstein-Barr virus, according to a later analysis. An association between a missense DCLRE1C variant and V-gene and J-gene trimming of TCR beta chains was found in a later genetic analysis and replicated in an independent cohort. This cohort had only TCR beta chains sequenced, and the lack of alpha or paired-chain data limited which features could be detected. CMV serostatus was the only immune exposure information available for the cohort. The study gave a list of 150 to 200 TCR beta chains associated with cytomegalovirus. In both the original and validation cohorts, the classifier was reported to diagnose cytomegalovirus status with high specificity and sensitivity. A group of highly shared sequence variants was considered likely to be a technical artifact of the sequencing pipeline. Assigning TCR associations to individual alleles was difficult when HLA alleles, especially DR and DQ, strongly co-occurred. A later analysis found that HLA-associated TCR beta chains were more clonally expanded and had lower generation probabilities than equally common non-associated chains. In a later analysis, about 16,000 TCR beta sequences were associated with specific HLA alleles at a false discovery rate of 0.05. The authors suggested that the approach could potentially be generalized to other disease states and immunological phenotypes. Presence/absence analyses assumed roughly uniform sequencing depth across donors, an assumption that may not hold. A further reported finding was that TCR beta sequences accurately predicted the HLA-A and HLA-B alleles for most subjects in the first cohort. Linkage disequilibrium might explain the correlated functional status among segregating V segments, but an unknown experimental factor could not be excluded. The 87-base-pair reads could not distinguish some IMGT-functional V segments, including TRBV6-2 and TRBV6-3, so those segments were excluded. In a later analysis, the rate of TCR association differed among HLA loci, with DRB1 alleles having the most associated TCRs and HLA-C alleles having the fewest.

Receptors were amplified or captured by the immunoSEQ multiplex PCR assay. For the multiplex PCR, a mixture combining 60 forward primers for TCR Vbeta segments and 13 reverse primers for TCR Jbeta segments was used. A multiplex PCR assay on genomic DNA amplified the CDR3 region of rearranged TCR beta genes. Amplified TCR beta libraries were sequenced as 87-base-pair reads on the Illumina HiSeq System. For the original study's pipeline: Across the 666 repertoires, a later analysis counted around 80 million unique TCR beta chains, about 10 million of which were shared by at least two donors. Raw reads were error-corrected and collapsed into unique sequences by a nearest-neighbor algorithm in which closely related sequences were merged to remove PCR and sequencing errors. To assign V, D and J gene segments, CDR3 sequences were aligned to IMGT reference sequences. For a sequence to be retained, a match of at least six nucleotides to both a V gene segment and a J gene segment was required. Rearrangements were called productive when the CDR3 lacked stop codons and stayed in frame with V and J; all others were non-productive. Following IMGT convention, CDR3 was defined as the stretch from the second conserved V-encoded cysteine up to the conserved J-encoded phenylalanine. The earlier analysis of a few hundred of the donors excluded sequences that lacked an unambiguous match to a single V gene segment. In an earlier analysis of several hundred of the donors, V segments were called functional above 56.7% productive rearrangements and were called segregating when the between-donor standard deviation exceeded 5%. A statistical classification framework was built to diagnose cytomegalovirus status from the catalog of TCR beta chain sequences. A later analysis assigned V and J genes by comparing TCR nucleotide sequences with IMGT/GENE-DB human TR gene sequences. In a later analysis, CDR3 sequences and most-parsimonious VDJ recombination scenarios were assigned using the TCRdist pipeline. In a later analysis, each TCR beta chain was defined by its CDR3 amino acid sequence together with its V-gene family, and reads lacking a unique V-gene family were excluded. As a way to deal with suspected cross-contamination and a sequencing artifact, a later analysis dropped roughly 620 nucleotide sequences that were highly shared and had low generation probability. In a later analysis, a clonal expansion index for each public chain was calculated from normalized within-repertoire ranks of inferred template counts. Generation probabilities in a later analysis came from a VDJ recombination model fitted to out-of-frame rearrangements, and those results were checked against IGoR. Hypergeometric tests were used in a later analysis to score TCR-TCR, TCR-HLA and TCR-CMV co-occurrence, with a repertoire-size bias correction applied to the TCR pairs. A later analysis estimated false discovery rates by permuting HLA or CMV assignments 20 times. In a later analysis, co-occurring TCRs were grouped with DBSCAN, and TCRdist sequence similarity was added when clustering was performed within HLA-allele-positive subsets. Co-occurrence clustering excluded repertoires with fewer than 30,000 or more than 120,000 public chains, plus five with anomalous nucleotide sharing. Not all clones reach the TCRdb copy of this immuneACCESS table, which keeps in-frame sequences only. Checked studies attribute under half of the gap to unresolved V genes and leave the rest unexplained. V, J and clone size are those of that table, while D and trimming were read from the DNA. The sample table records about 160,000 clones; about 79% of these occur just once. The ten largest clones add up to around 6% of the sample.

The cohort consisted of 650 to 700 healthy bone marrow donors. Cohort members were all nominally healthy when sampled, although unrecorded immune exposures were likely present. The donor was CMV seropositive and was included in the group of almost 300 seropositive cohort members. Every donor gave a peripheral blood sample, and the peripheral blood mononuclear cells from that sample were used for TCR beta sequencing. The Qiagen DNeasy Blood Extraction Kit was used to extract genomic DNA from the blood cell samples. The CDR3, cysteine through phenylalanine, is 15 amino acids long. Left in the record is the CDR3 DNA by itself, 45 bases read in frame from the first base. CDR1 and CDR2 were assigned from the germline V gene (reference sequence) as SEHNR and FQNEAQ. Trimming costs V 5 bases and J 5 bases, and their ends lie 17 bases apart. This clone has more than one count but fewer than ten. Its antigen specificity is not known. Base-call qualities are not available, and no considerably larger clone is one nucleotide away.

The sequence was obtained from a man aged 50 to 59 in good health and CMV-seropositive. The sample consisted of PBMCs. The chain uses TRBV7-9 and TRBJ2-3; TRBD1 is possibly the D segment (5 matching bases). The CDR3 sequence is CASSPLMTQGDTQYF. The sequence in DNA is TGTGCCAGCAGCCCCCTCATGACCCAGGGAGATACGCAGTATTTT.